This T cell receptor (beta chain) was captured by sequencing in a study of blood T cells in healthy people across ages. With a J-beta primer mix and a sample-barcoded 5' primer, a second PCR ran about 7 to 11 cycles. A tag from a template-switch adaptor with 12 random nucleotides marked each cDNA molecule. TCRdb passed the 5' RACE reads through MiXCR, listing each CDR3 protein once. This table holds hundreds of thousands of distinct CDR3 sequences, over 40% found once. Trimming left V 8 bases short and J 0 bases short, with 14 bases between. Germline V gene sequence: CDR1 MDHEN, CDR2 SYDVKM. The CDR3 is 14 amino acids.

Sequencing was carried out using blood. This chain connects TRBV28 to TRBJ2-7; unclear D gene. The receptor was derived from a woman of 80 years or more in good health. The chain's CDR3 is CASGPSSSSYEQYF. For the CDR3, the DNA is TGTGCCAGCGGCCCCTCCTCGAGCTCCTACGAGCAGTACTTC.